Listed below are T cell receptor beta chains from one sample, sequenced in a study of T cell repertoires in cytomegalovirus infection. Their specific antigens are unknown. TCRdb processed the reads anew with MiXCR; each CDR3 protein has one entry. The sample carries approximately 150,000 distinct CDR3 sequences, 20% to 25% recorded once. The specimen was CD8+ T cells from cultured PBMCs, collected from culture after CMV antigen stimulation. Source of these receptors: a human donor in good health (CMV status not recorded). Some clones in this sample may be carry-over from other donors' samples. Both conserved end residues are part of each CDR3. D genes are given only for firm matches. Rows give clone size only sometimes, using once, few, many, or a class for an expanded clone.

>TRBV11-2|TRBD1|TRBJ1-1|few
TGTGCCAGCAGCTCACGGACAGGGACAGAAGCTTTCTTT
CASSSRTGTEAFF
>TRBV20-1|.|TRBJ2-3|.
TGCAGTGCTGTTACCGGGACAACAGAAGCGGCCACGCAGTATTTT
CSAVTGTTEAATQYF
>TRBV7-9|TRBD1|TRBJ1-1|few
TGTGCCAGCAGCCTAGCGAGGGTCAGGGGGCGAGTCACTGAAGCTTTCTTT
CASSLARVRGRVTEAFF
>TRBV7-9|.|TRBJ1-2|.
TGTGCCAGCAGCCCAGAACAGGGTAGGACGTATGGCTACACCTTC
CASSPEQGRTYGYTF
>TRBV6-2/TRBV6-3|TRBD1|TRBJ2-5|.
TGTGCCAGCCTGTGGGAAAAGACAGGGCAAGAGACCCAGTACTTC
CASLWEKTGQETQYF
>TRBV7-6|TRBD1|TRBJ2-2|.
TGTGCTAGCAGCCGGTGGGACAGGAACACCGGGGAGCTGTTTTTT
CASSRWDRNTGELFF
>TRBV12-3/TRBV12-4|.|TRBJ1-5|many
TGTGCCAGCAGCTATGACAGGTACAATCAGCCCCAGCATTTT
CASSYDRYNQPQHF
>TRBV7-9|TRBD1|TRBJ1-2|few
TGTGCCAGCAGCGCCCGGACAGGGTTTGGGGATGGCTACACCTTC
CASSARTGFGDGYTF
>TRBV7-6|TRBD1|TRBJ2-7|.
TGTGCCAGCAGCTTATTGGGACAGTCCTACGAGCAGTACTTC
CASSLLGQSYEQYF
>TRBV7-8|.|TRBJ1-2|.
TGTGCCAGCAGCTCCATGGTAGAGGCGTGGGGCTACACCTTC
CASSSMVEAWGYTF
>TRBV7-2|.|TRBJ2-1|few
TGTGCCAGCAGCCTGGACATGGAAGTTCGTCCCTACAATGAGCAGTTCTTC
CASSLDMEVRPYNEQFF
>TRBV7-2|.|TRBJ1-2|few
TGTGCCAGCAGCTTAATGAGTGCGGGGGACACCTTC
CASSLMSAGDTF
>TRBV9|.|TRBJ2-5|.
TGTGCCAGCAGCGAGCAGGGAGCCCAAGAGACCCAGTACTTC
CASSEQGAQETQYF
>TRBV7-9|.|TRBJ2-7|.
TGTGCCAGCTCTAGGGCGCCCGCAACCAAGTCCGAGCAGTACTTC
CASSRAPATKSEQYF
>TRBV11-1|.|TRBJ1-1|few
TGTGCCAGCAGCTTAGCCAAGATCACTGAAGCTTTCTTT
CASSLAKITEAFF
>TRBV7-2|.|TRBJ2-7|few
TGTGCCAGCAGCTTAGCGTTTTATGAGTCTAACGAGCAGTACTTC
CASSLAFYESNEQYF
>TRBV7-2|.|TRBJ2-5|many
TGTGCCAGCAGCAGTCCTAAGGAGACCCAGTACTTC
CASSSPKETQYF
>TRBV7-9|TRBD1|TRBJ1-2|few
TGTGCCAGCACAGAGCAGGGGGTATCCTATGGCTACACCTTC
CASTEQGVSYGYTF
>TRBV11-2|.|TRBJ1-2|few
TGTGCCAGCAGCTCCCGACCGTTCTATGGCTACACCTTC
CASSSRPFYGYTF
>TRBV6-6|.|TRBJ2-1|.
TGTGCCAGCAGCACGGGCCGTTACAATGAGCAGTTCTTC
CASSTGRYNEQFF
>TRBV7-6|TRBD2|TRBJ2-1|.
TGTGCCAGCAGCCGTGGACTAGCGGGGTCGAATGAGCAGTTCTTC
CASSRGLAGSNEQFF
>TRBV12-5|.|TRBJ1-1|.
TGTGCTAGTGGTGTCGCTGTTCGGACTGAAGCTTTCTTT
CASGVAVRTEAFF
>TRBV7-6|.|TRBJ2-5|.
TGTGCCAGCAGCTTCGACCTGTCAGGAGAGACCCAGTACTTC
CASSFDLSGETQYF
>TRBV7-9|TRBD1|TRBJ1-5|.
TGTGCCAGCAGCCAAACAGGGGGAGGTCAGCCCCAGCATTTT
CASSQTGGGQPQHF
>TRBV29-1|.|TRBJ1-1|.
TGCAGCGTTGAAAAGGGACTCCGACGGGTCACTGAAGCTTTCTTT
CSVEKGLRRVTEAFF
>TRBV6-2/TRBV6-3|TRBD1|TRBJ2-1|.
TGTGCCAGCAGTTACTCCACAGGGGGCGTGAGCAATGAGCAGTTCTTC
CASSYSTGGVSNEQFF
>TRBV6-4|.|TRBJ2-5|few
TGTGCCAGCAGTGACAGTGGGGTTGTAGAGACCCAGTACTTC
CASSDSGVVETQYF
>TRBV29-1|TRBD1|TRBJ2-5|.
TGCAGCGTTGAAGATTGGGGAACAGGGGTCGAGGAGACCCAGTACTTC
CSVEDWGTGVEETQYF
>TRBV28|TRBD2|TRBJ2-7|few
TGTGCCAGCAACCCTAGCGGTAGCTCCTACGAGCAGTACTTC
CASNPSGSSYEQYF
>TRBV7-2|TRBD1|TRBJ2-1|.
TGTGCCAGCAGCTTAAACGTGGCGGGACAGGGGTACAATGAGCAGTTCTTC
CASSLNVAGQGYNEQFF
>TRBV6-1|TRBD2|TRBJ2-5|.
TGTGCCAGCGGCCTAATCGGGACTAGCGGGGGTCTACAAGAGACCCAGTACTTC
CASGLIGTSGGLQETQYF
>TRBV7-2|TRBD1|TRBJ1-3|.
TGTGCCAGGCCACAGACAGGGACTGGAAACACCATATATTTT
CARPQTGTGNTIYF
>TRBV12-3/TRBV12-4|TRBD2|TRBJ2-1|few
TGTGCCAGCAGTCCTCCCTCGGGGGGGGCCTCCTACAATGAGCAGTTCTTC
CASSPPSGGASYNEQFF
>TRBV28|.|TRBJ2-3|.
TGTGCCAGCAGTTTATACGCCGCGGTACGGGGTAGCACAGATACGCAGTATTTT
CASSLYAAVRGSTDTQYF
>TRBV19|.|TRBJ2-1|many
TGTGCCAGTAGTATAATGTCCCTTCCCCACAATGAGCAGTTCTTC
CASSIMSLPHNEQFF
>TRBV4-2|.|TRBJ2-5|.
TGTGCCAGCAGCCAAGATCTGAGTCAGGGGGGAGAGACCCAGTACTTC
CASSQDLSQGGETQYF
>TRBV7-2|.|TRBJ2-7|.
TGTGCCAGCAGCTTCGCGCTTGGTTACGAGCAGTACTTC
CASSFALGYEQYF
>TRBV12-5|TRBD1|TRBJ1-2|few
TGTGCTAGTGGTTCGGGACAGATCTATGGCTACACCTTC
CASGSGQIYGYTF
>TRBV18|.|TRBJ1-4|.
TGTGCCAGCTCACCCACCCAGGGGAGTGAAAAACTGTTTTTT
CASSPTQGSEKLFF
>TRBV6-2/TRBV6-3|TRBD1|TRBJ1-1|few
TGTGCCAGCAGGCCCACAGGGGGCACTGAAGCTTTCTTT
CASRPTGGTEAFF
>TRBV4-1|TRBD1|TRBJ2-7|.
TGCGCCAGCAGCCAAGAAGGGACAGGTGTCTCCTACGAGCAGTACTTC
CASSQEGTGVSYEQYF
>TRBV7-9|.|TRBJ2-7|few
TGTGCCAGCAGCTTAAGGGGTGGCGAGCAGTACTTC
CASSLRGGEQYF
>TRBV7-9|.|TRBJ2-1|.
TGTGCCAGCAGCTTAGCCCAAGGAGGTAACAATGAGCAGTTCTTC
CASSLAQGGNNEQFF
>TRBV7-8|TRBD2|TRBJ2-1|few
TGTGCCGTACTCCCTAGCGGGGCTAACAATGAGCAGTTCTTC
CAVLPSGANNEQFF
>TRBV19|.|TRBJ1-1|.
TGTGCCAGTAGTATATGGGGAGATCTGAACACTGAAGCTTTCTTT
CASSIWGDLNTEAFF
>TRBV7-2|.|TRBJ1-6|few
TGTGCCAGCAGCTTATACCCCCCCGTAACCTATAATTCACCCCTCCACTTT
CASSLYPPVTYNSPLHF
>TRBV7-6|.|TRBJ1-3|few
TGTGCCAGCTCCAGCAGAGCGAGCTCTGGAAACACCATATATTTT
CASSSRASSGNTIYF
>TRBV7-2|.|TRBJ1-1|.
TGTGCCAGCAGCTTAGATCGGTACAACACTGAAGCTTTCTTT
CASSLDRYNTEAFF
>TRBV7-8|TRBD1|TRBJ1-2|few
TGTGCCAGCAGCTTGGGACAGGGCTACACCTTC
CASSLGQGYTF
>TRBV7-2|.|TRBJ2-1|few
TGTGCCAGCAGCTGGGACAACAATGAGCAGTTCTTC
CASSWDNNEQFF
>TRBV10-2|.|TRBJ1-6|.
TGCGCCAGCAGTGACTTTGGGGTCGGCAGGGAAGGCAATTCACCCCTCCACTTT
CASSDFGVGREGNSPLHF
>TRBV27|.|TRBJ2-1|.
TGTGCCAGCAGCCGTGCCACTTACTACAATGAGCAGTTCTTC
CASSRATYYNEQFF
>TRBV6-2/TRBV6-3|.|TRBJ1-1|few
TGTGCCAGCAGTTTCGGGACCTCGAACACTGAAGCTTTCTTT
CASSFGTSNTEAFF
>TRBV6-1|.|TRBJ1-5|.
TGTGCCAGCAGTCCTAACAGGGTCAAACAGCCCCAGCATTTT
CASSPNRVKQPQHF
>TRBV6-2/TRBV6-3|.|TRBJ1-1|few
TGTGCCAGCAGTTCCGTTAATCCCACTGAAGCTTTCTTT
CASSSVNPTEAFF
>TRBV7-2|.|TRBJ1-2|few
TGTGCCAGCAGCTTAGAGCCAGGGTCCTATGGCTACACCTTC
CASSLEPGSYGYTF
>TRBV7-2|TRBD2|TRBJ2-7|.
TGTGCCAGCACCATAATAGCGGGGGGCGGTTCCTACGAGCAGTACTTC
CASTIIAGGGSYEQYF
>TRBV27|.|TRBJ1-1|.
TGTGCCAGCAGTTCGGGCGGGGGGAACACTGAAGCTTTCTTT
CASSSGGGNTEAFF
>TRBV4-1|.|TRBJ2-1|once
TGCGCCAGCAGCCGAGGTTTGACAGAGCTCTACAATGAGCAGTTCTTC
CASSRGLTELYNEQFF